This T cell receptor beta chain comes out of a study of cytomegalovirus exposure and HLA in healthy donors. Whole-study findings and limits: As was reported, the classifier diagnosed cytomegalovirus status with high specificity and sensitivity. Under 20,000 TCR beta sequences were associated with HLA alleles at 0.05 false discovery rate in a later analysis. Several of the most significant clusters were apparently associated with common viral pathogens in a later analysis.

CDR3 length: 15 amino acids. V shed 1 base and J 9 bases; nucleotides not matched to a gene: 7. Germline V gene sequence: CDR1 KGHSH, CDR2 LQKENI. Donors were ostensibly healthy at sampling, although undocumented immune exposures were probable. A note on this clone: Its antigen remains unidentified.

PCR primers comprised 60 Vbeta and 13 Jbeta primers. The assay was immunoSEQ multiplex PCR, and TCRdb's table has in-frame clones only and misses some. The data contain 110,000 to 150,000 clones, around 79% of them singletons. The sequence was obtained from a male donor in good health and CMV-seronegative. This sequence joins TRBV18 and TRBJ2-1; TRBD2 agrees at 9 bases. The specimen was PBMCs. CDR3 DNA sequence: TGTGCCAGCTCACCACTTATAGCGGGAGTACGTGAGCAGTTCTTC. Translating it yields CASSPLIAGVREQFF.